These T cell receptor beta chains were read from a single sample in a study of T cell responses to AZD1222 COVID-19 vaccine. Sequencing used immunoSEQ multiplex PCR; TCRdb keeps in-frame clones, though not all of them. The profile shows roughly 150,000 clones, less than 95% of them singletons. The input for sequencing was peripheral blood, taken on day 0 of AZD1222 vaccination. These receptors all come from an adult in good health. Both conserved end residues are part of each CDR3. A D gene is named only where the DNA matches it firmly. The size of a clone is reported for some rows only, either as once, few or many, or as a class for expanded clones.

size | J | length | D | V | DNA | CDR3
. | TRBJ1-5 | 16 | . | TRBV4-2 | TGTGCCAGCAGCCAGGCCCCCGGGGGGCGTAATCAGCCCCAGCATTTT | CASSQAPGGRNQPQHF
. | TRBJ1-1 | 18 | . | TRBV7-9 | TGTGCCAGCAGCTTAGCTTATCGGACAGACGGCATGAACACTGAAGCTTTCTTT | CASSLAYRTDGMNTEAFF
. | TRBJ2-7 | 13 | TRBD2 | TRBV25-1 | TGTGCCAGCAGTCCAGGGAGGGTCTACGAGCAGTACTTC | CASSPGRVYEQYF
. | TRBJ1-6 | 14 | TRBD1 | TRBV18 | TGTGCCAGCTCCCCCGGGACAGGGAATTCACCCCTCCACTTT | CASSPGTGNSPLHF
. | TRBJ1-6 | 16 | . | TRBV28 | TGTGCCAGCAGTTCCTCACCTACAGGGTGGAATTCACCCCTCCACTTT | CASSSSPTGWNSPLHF
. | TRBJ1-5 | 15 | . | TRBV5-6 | TGTGCCAGCAGCCAAACGCCCGGGGCCGGCGGGCCCCAGCATTTT | CASSQTPGAGGPQHF
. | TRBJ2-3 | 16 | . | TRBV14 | TGTGCCAGCAGCCCGATGCGACGGACTAGCACAGATACGCAGTATTTT | CASSPMRRTSTDTQYF
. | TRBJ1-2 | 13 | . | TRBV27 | TGTGCCAGCAGTTTAACGGCAGGCCATGGCTACACCTTC | CASSLTAGHGYTF
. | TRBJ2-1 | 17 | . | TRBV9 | TGTGCCAGCAGCGTTGGGAAGATTCGGGCCGCTTACAATGAGCAGTTCTTC | CASSVGKIRAAYNEQFF
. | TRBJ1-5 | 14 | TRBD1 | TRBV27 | TGTGCCAGCAGTTCCGGGACAGGGTATCAGCCCCAGCATTTT | CASSSGTGYQPQHF
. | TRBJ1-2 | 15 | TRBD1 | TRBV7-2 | TGTGCCAGCAGCTTAGCGGGACAGGGGATCTATGGCTACACCTTC | CASSLAGQGIYGYTF
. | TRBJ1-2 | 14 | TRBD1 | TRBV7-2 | TGTGCCAGCAGCCCTCGGACAGGGAGTAGTGCCTACACCTTC | CASSPRTGSSAYTF
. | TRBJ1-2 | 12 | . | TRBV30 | TGTGCCTGGAGTGTAGGACAGAAGGGCTACACCTTC | CAWSVGQKGYTF
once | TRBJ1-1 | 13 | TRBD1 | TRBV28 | TGTGCCAGCAGGGGACAGCTGAACACTGAAGCTTTCTTT | CASRGQLNTEAFF
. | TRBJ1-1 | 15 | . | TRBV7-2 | TGTGCCAGCAGAAAACACGGGACCCACCTCACTGAAGCTTTCTTT | CASRKHGTHLTEAFF
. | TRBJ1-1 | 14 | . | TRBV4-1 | TGCGCCAGCAGCGGCTCTTCGGGACTCGCTGAAGCTTTCTTT | CASSGSSGLAEAFF
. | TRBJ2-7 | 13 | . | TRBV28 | TGTGCCAGCAGTTTAACTGGCTCCTACGAGCAGTACTTC | CASSLTGSYEQYF
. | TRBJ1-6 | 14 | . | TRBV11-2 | TGTGCCAGCAGCTTAATGGCCTATAATTCACCCCTCCACTTT | CASSLMAYNSPLHF
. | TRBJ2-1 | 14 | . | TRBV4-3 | TGCGCCAGCAGCCAAGATAAGCGGTACAATGAGCAGTTCTTC | CASSQDKRYNEQFF
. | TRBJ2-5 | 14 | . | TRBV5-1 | TGCGCCAGCAGCTTGGGGGGTCAGCAAGAGACCCAGTACTTC | CASSLGGQQETQYF
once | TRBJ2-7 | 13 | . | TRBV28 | TGTGCCAGCAGTTTCGCGCAGGCCAACGAGCAGTACTTC | CASSFAQANEQYF
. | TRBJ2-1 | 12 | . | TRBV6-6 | TGTGCCAGCAGTCCCTGGGGGGATGAGCAGTTCTTC | CASSPWGDEQFF
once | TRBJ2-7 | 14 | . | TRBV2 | TGTGCCAGCAGAGCGACGTGGGCTTTAGCCGAGCAGTACTTC | CASRATWALAEQYF
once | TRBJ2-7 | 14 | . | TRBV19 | TGTGCCAGTAGTATACTGGACGGAGACTACGAGCAGTACTTC | CASSILDGDYEQYF
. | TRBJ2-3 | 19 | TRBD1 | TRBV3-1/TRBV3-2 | TGTGCCAGCAGCCAAGTACCAGGGGGCGCGGGGACTAGCACAGATACGCAGTATTTT | CASSQVPGGAGTSTDTQYF
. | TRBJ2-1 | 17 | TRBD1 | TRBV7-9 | TGTGCCAGCAGCCCTCACGTCGACAGGGCGACCTACAATGAGCAGTTCTTC | CASSPHVDRATYNEQFF
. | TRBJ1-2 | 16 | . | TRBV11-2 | TGTGCCAGCAGCTTAGATCCGGGGCACAATAACTATGGCTACACCTTC | CASSLDPGHNNYGYTF
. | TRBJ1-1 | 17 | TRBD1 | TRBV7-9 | TGTGCCAGCAGCCCCCGGGACAGGGGGCGGAAGAACACTGAAGCTTTCTTT | CASSPRDRGRKNTEAFF
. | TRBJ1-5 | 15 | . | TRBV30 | TGTGCCTGGAGTGTACGGGGGCTACAGTATCAGCCCCAGCATTTT | CAWSVRGLQYQPQHF
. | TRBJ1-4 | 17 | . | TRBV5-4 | TGTGCCAGCAGCTTGGCCGGGTCCCGTCCAACTAATGAAAAACTGTTTTTT | CASSLAGSRPTNEKLFF
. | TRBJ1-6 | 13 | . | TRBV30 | TGTGCCTGGAGTGTAAACGTTAATTCACCCCTCCACTTT | CAWSVNVNSPLHF
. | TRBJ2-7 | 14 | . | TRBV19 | TGTGCCAGTAGTATAGCGGCGGGATACTACGAGCAGTACTTC | CASSIAAGYYEQYF
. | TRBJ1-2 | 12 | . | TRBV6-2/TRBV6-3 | TGTGCCAGCAGTTGGGAGATCGATGGCTACACCTTC | CASSWEIDGYTF
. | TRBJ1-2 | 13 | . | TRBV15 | TGTGCCACCAGCAGAGCCAGGGACTATGGCTACACCTTC | CATSRARDYGYTF
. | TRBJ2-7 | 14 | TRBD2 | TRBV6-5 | TGTGCCAGTAGACGCCCTAGCGGGGTGTACGAGCAGTACTTC | CASRRPSGVYEQYF
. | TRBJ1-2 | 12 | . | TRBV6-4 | TGTGCCAGCAGCCTCTACAGGGACGACTACACCTTC | CASSLYRDDYTF
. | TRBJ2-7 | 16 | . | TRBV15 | TGTGCCACCAGCGGCCTGAGGCCCGGGGAGATTTACGAGCAGTACTTC | CATSGLRPGEIYEQYF
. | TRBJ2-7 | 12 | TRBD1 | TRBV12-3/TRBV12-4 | TGCCCCGGACAGGGTAAGACCTACGAGCAGTACTTC | CPGQGKTYEQYF
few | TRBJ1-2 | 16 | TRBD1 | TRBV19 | TGTGCCAGTAGTATCCCCGGGACAGCCGAACTTTATGGCTACACCTTC | CASSIPGTAELYGYTF
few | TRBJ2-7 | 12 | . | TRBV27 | TGTGCCAGCAGGGACCTCCACTACGAGCAGTACTTC | CASRDLHYEQYF
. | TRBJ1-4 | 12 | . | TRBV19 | TGTGCCAGTAGTTCCCGGGATGAAAAACTGTTTTTT | CASSSRDEKLFF
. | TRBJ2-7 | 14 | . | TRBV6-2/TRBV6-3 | TGTGCCAGCAGTTCGCGGGGAGGGGGCTACGAGCAGTACTTC | CASSSRGGGYEQYF
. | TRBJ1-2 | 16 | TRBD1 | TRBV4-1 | TGCGCCAGCAGCCAAGATAACAGGGGGCGATACTATGGCTACACCTTC | CASSQDNRGRYYGYTF
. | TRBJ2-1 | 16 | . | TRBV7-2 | TGTGCCAGCAGCTTAGGACAGGGAGGCTCCTACAATGAGCAGTTCTTC | CASSLGQGGSYNEQFF
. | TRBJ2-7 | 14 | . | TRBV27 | TGTGCCAGCAGTCCTCTTCGGACAGGGAGGGGGCAGTACTTC | CASSPLRTGRGQYF
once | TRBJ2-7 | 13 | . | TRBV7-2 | TGTGCCAGCAGCTTAACAGACTCCTACGAGCAGTACTTC | CASSLTDSYEQYF
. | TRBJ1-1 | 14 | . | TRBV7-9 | TGTGCCCTACGCCCAGTGGGGGTGGGCACTGAAGCTTTCTTT | CALRPVGVGTEAFF
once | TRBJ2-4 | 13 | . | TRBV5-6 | TGTGCCAGCAGCGGAATCAAACAGGACATTCAGTACTTC | CASSGIKQDIQYF
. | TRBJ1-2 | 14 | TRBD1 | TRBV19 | TGTGCCAGTAGATCTCCCGACAGGGAGGATGGCTACACCTTC | CASRSPDREDGYTF
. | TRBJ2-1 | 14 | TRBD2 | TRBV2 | TGTGCCAGCAGGCCGGGACTAGCGGGAGTTGAGCAGTTCTTC | CASRPGLAGVEQFF
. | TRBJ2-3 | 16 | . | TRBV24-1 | TGTGCCACCAGTGATTCAGCAGGGGAGGGGACAGATACGCAGTATTTT | CATSDSAGEGTDTQYF
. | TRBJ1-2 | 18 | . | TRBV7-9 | TGTGCCAGCAGCCTCCTCGCGGTCAGGGCCTTCCATATCTATGGCTACACCTTC | CASSLLAVRAFHIYGYTF
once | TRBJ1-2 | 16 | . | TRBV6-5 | TGTGCCAGCAGTTACGGGGGCGCGGGAAACGGCTATGGCTACACCTTC | CASSYGGAGNGYGYTF
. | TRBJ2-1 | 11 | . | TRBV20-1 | TGCAGTGCTAAGGAGGCTACTGAGCAGTTCTTC | CSAKEATEQFF
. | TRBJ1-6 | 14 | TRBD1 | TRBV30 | TGTGCCTGGATCGGGACAGTCTATAATTCACCCCTCCACTTT | CAWIGTVYNSPLHF